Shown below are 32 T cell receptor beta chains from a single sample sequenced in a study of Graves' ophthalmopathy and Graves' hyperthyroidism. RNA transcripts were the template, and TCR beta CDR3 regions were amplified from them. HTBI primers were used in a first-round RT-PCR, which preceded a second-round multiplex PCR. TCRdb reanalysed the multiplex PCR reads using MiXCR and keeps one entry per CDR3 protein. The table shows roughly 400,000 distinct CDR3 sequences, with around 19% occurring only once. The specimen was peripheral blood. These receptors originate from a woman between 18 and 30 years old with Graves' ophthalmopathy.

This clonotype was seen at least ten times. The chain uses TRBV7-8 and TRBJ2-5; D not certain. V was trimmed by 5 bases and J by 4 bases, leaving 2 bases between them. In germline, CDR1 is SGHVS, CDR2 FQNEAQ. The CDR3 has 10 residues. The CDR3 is CASSTETQYF. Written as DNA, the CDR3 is TGTGCCAGCAGCACAGAGACCCAGTACTTC.

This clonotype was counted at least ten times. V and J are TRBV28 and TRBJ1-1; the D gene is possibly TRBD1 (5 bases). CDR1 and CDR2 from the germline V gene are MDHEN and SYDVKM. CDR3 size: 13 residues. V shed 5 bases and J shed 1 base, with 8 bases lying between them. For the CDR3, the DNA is TGTGCCAGCAGTAATGGGGGGAACACTGAAGCTTTCTTT. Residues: CASSNGGNTEAFF. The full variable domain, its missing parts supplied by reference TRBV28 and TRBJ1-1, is DVKVTQSSRYLVKRTGEKVFLECVQDMDHENMFWYRQDPGLGLRLIYFSYDVKMKEKGDIPEGYSVSREKKERFSLILESASTNQTSMYLCASSNGGNTEAFFGQGTRLTVV.

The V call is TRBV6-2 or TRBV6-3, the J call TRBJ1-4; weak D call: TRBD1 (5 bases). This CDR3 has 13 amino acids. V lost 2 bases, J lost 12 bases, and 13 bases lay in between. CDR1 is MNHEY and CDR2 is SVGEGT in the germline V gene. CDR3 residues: CASSYMSPGELFF. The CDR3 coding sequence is TGTGCCAGCAGTTACATGTCCCCGGGGGAACTGTTTTTT.

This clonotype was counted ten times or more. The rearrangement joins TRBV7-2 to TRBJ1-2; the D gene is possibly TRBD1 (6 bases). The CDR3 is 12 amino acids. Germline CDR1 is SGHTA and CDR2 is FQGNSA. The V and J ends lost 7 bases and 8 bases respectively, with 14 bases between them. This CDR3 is CASNRVGVGYTF. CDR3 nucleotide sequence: TGTGCCAGCAACAGGGTGGGAGTCGGCTACACCTTC. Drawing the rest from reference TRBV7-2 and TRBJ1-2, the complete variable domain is GAGVSQSPSNKVTEKGKDVELRCDPISGHTALYWYRQSLGQGLEFLIYFQGNSAPDKSGLPSDRFSAERTGGSVSTLTIQRTQQEDSAVYLCASNRVGVGYTFGSGTRLTVV.

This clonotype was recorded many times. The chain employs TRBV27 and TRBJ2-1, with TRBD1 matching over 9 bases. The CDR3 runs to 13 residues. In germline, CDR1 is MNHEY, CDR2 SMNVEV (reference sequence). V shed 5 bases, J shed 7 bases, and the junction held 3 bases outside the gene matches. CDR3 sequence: CASSTGQGNEQFF. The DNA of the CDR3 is TGTGCCAGCAGTACCGGACAGGGGAATGAGCAGTTCTTC.

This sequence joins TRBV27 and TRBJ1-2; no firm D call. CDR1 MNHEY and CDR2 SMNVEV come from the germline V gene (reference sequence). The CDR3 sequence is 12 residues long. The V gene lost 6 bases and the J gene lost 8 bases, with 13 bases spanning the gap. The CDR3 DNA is TGTGCCAGCAGCGGTGGTTATAGGGGCTACACCTTC. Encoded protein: CASSGGYRGYTF.

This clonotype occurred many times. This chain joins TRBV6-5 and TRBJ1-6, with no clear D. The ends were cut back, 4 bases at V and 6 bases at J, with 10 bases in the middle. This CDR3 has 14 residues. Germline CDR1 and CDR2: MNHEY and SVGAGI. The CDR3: CASSSLTGNSPLHF. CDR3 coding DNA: TGTGCCAGCAGTTCGCTGACGGGTAATTCACCCCTCCACTTT.

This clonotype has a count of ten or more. The CDR3 is CASSLVSEYEQYF. The DNA of the CDR3 is TGTGCCAGCAGCTTAGTGTCCGAGTACGAGCAGTACTTC. The chain combines TRBV7-2 with TRBJ2-7; D is unresolved. Germline CDR1 and CDR2: SGHTA and FQGNSA. The CDR3 length is 13 residues. The V end was cut by 1 base, the J end by 4 bases, with 8 bases between.

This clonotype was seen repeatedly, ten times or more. Here the CDR3 reads CASSLYGTGSYEQYF. CDR3 DNA: TGTGCCAGCAGTTTGTATGGGACAGGCTCCTACGAGCAGTACTTC. The V and J genes are TRBV28 and TRBJ2-7, with 8 bases fitting TRBD1. Germline-derived CDR1 and CDR2 are MDHEN and SYDVKM. V was pared by 3 bases and J by 0 bases, with 4 bases of the junction left unmatched. CDR3 length equals 15 residues.

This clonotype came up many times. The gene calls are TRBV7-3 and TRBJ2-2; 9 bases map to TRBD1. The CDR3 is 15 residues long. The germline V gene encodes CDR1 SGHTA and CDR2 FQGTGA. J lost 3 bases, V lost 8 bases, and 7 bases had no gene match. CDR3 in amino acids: CASLPGTGHTGELFF. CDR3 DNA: TGTGCCAGCCTTCCCGGGACAGGGCACACCGGGGAGCTGTTTTTT.

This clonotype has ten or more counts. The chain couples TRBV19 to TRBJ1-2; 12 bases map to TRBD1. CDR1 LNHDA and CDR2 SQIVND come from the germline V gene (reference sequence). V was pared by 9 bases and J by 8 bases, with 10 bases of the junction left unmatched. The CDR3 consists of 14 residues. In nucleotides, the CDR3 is TGTGCCAGCGGAGGGACAGGGGGCAGTGGCGGCTACACCTTC. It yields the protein CASGGTGGSGGYTF.

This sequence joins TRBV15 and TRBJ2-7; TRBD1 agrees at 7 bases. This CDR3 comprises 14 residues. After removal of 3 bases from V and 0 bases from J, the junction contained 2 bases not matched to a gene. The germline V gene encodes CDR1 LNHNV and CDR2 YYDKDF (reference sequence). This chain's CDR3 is CATSRDRRSYEQYF. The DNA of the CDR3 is TGTGCCACCAGCAGGGACAGGCGCTCCTACGAGCAGTACTTC.

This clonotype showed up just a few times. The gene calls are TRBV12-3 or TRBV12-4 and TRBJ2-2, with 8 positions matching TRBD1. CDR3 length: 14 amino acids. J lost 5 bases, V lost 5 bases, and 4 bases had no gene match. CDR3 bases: TGTGCCAGCAGTCAGGACAGGGCGACCGGGGAGCTGTTTTTT. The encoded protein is CASSQDRATGELFF.

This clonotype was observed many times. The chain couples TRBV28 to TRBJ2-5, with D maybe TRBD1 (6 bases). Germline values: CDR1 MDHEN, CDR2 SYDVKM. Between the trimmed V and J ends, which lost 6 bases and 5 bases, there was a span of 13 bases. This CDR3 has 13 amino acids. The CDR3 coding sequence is TGTGCCAGCAGCCGTGGACAGCGGGAGACCCAGTACTTC. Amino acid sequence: CASSRGQRETQYF.

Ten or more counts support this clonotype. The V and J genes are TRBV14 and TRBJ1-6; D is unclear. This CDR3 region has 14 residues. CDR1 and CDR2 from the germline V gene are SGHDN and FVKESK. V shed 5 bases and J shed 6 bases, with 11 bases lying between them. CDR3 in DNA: TGTGCCAGCAGCTTGTCCGGACCTAATTCACCCCTCCACTTT. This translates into CASSLSGPNSPLHF. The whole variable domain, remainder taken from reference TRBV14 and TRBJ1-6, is EAGVTQFPSHSVIEKGQTVTLRCDPISGHDNLYWYRRVMGKEIKFLLHFVKESKQDESGMPNNRFLAERTGGTYSTLKVQPAELEDSGVYFCASSLSGPNSPLHFGNGTRLTVT.

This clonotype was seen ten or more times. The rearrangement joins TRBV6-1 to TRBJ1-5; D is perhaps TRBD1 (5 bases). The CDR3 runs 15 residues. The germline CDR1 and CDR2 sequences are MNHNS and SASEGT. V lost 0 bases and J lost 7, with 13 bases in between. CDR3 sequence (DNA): TGTGCCAGCAGTGAAGCAGGGGCAGATCGGCAGCCCCAGCATTTT. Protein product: CASSEAGADRQPQHF.

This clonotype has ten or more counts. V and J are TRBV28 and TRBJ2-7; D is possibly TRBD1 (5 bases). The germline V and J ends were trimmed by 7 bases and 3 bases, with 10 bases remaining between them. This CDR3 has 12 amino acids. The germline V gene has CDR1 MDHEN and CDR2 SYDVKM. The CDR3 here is CASTDSFYEQYF. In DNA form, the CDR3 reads TGTGCCAGCACCGACAGTTTCTACGAGCAGTACTTC.

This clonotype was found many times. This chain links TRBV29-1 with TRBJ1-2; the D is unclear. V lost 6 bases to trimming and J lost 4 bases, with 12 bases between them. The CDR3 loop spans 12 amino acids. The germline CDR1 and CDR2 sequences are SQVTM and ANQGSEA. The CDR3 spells CSVDRTGYGYTF. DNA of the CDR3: TGCAGCGTCGATAGGACTGGCTATGGCTACACCTTC.

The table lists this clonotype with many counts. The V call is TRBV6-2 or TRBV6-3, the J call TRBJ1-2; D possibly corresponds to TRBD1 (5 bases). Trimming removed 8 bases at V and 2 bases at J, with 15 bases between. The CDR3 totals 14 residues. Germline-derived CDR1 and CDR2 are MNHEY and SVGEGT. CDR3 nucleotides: TGTGCCAGCTCTCCTCCCGGGGGGAACTATGGCTACACCTTC. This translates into CASSPPGGNYGYTF.

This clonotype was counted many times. The CDR3 here is CASSEAGGYTEAFF. The CDR3 DNA is TGTGCCAGCAGCGAGGCGGGAGGGTACACTGAAGCTTTCTTT. The rearrangement uses TRBV7-3 and TRBJ1-1; no definite D call. Germline CDR1 is SGHTA and CDR2 is FQGTGA. This CDR3 is built from 14 residues. V lost 5 bases and J 3 bases, leaving 13 bases between the germline ends.

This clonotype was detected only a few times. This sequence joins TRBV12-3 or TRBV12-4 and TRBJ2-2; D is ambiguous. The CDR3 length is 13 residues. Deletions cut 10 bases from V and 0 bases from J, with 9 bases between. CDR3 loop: CATTNTNTGELFF. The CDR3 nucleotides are TGTGCCACCACCAACACGAACACCGGGGAGCTGTTTTTT.

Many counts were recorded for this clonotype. The CDR3 nucleotides are TGTGCCTGGAAGAATCCAGGGGCAGGACTCTATGGCTACACCTTC. This sequence encodes CAWKNPGAGLYGYTF. The genes are TRBV30 and TRBJ1-2; D might be TRBD1 (6 bases). The germline CDR1 and CDR2 sequences are GTSNPN and SVGIG (reference sequence). V was clipped by 4 bases and J by 4 bases, with 19 bases between them. CDR3 length: 15 residues.

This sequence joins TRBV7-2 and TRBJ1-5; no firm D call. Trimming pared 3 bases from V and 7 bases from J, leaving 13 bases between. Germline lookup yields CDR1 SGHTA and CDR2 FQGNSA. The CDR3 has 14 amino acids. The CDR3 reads CASSFPGSSQPQHF. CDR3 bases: TGTGCCAGCAGCTTTCCGGGTAGCAGCCAGCCCCAGCATTTT.

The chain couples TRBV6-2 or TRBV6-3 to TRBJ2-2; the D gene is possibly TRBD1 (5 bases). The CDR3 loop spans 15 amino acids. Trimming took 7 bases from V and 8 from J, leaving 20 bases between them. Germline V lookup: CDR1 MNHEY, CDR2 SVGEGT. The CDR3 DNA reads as TGTGCCAGCAAGCAGGTGACAGCGTTCCGTGGGGAGCTGTTTTTT. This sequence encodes CASKQVTAFRGELFF.

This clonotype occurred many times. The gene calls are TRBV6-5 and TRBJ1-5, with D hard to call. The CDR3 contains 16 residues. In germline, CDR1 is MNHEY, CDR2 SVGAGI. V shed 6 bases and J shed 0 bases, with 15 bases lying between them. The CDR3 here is CASSPGPGSSNQPQHF. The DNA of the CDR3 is TGTGCCAGCAGCCCCGGTCCGGGAAGTAGCAATCAGCCCCAGCATTTT.

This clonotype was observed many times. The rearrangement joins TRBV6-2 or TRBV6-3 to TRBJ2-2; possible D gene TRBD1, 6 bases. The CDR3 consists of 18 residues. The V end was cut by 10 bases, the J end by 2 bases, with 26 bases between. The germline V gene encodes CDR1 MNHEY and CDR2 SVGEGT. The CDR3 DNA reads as TGTGCCACCGACCCCTTTCCGGGACAACGATCAAACACCGGGGAGCTGTTTTTT. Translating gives CATDPFPGQRSNTGELFF.

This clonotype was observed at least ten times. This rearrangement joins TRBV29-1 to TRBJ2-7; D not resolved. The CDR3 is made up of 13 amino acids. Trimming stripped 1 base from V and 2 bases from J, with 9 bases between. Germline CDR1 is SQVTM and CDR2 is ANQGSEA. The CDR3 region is CSVEGARAYEQYF. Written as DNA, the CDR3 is TGCAGCGTTGAAGGGGCTCGGGCCTACGAGCAGTACTTC.

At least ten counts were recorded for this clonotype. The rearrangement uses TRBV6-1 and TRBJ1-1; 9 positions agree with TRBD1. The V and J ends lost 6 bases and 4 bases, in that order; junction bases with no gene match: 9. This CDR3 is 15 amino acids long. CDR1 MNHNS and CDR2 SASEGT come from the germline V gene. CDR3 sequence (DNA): TGTGCCAGCAGACTCACCGGGACAGGGTTCACTGAAGCTTTCTTT. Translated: CASRLTGTGFTEAFF.

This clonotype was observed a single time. CDR3 in DNA: TGTGCCAGCAGTTCCGGCCCGGGACACGCTTTTAATTCACCCCTCCACTTT. Amino acids: CASSSGPGHAFNSPLHF. This chain connects TRBV28 to TRBJ1-6; D perhaps matches TRBD1 (6 bases). Trimming pared 4 bases from V and 6 bases from J, leaving 19 bases between. This CDR3 has 17 amino acids. Germline V lookup: CDR1 MDHEN, CDR2 SYDVKM.

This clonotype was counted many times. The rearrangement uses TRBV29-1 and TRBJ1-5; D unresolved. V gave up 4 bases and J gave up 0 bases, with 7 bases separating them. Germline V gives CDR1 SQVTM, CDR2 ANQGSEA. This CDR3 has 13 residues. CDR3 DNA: TGCAGCGTTGGTGCAGATAGCAATCAGCCCCAGCATTTT. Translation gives CSVGADSNQPQHF.

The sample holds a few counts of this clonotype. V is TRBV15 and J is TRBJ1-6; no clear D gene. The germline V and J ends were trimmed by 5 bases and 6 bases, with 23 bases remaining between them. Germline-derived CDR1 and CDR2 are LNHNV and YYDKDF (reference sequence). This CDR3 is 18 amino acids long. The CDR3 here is CATSGSGDPGLGNSPLHF. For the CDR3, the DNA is TGTGCCACCAGCGGGAGCGGAGACCCCGGTTTAGGTAATTCACCCCTCCACTTT. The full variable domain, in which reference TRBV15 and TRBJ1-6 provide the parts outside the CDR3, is DAMVIQNPRYQVTQFGKPVTLSCSQTLNHNVMYWYQQKSSQAPKLLFHYYDKDFNNEADTPDNFQSRRPNTSFCFLDIRSPGLGDTAMYLCATSGSGDPGLGNSPLHFGNGTRLTVT.

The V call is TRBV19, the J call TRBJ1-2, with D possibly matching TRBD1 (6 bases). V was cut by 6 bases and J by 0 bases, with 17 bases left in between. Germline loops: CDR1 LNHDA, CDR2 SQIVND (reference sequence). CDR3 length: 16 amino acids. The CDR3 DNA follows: TGTGCCAGTAGGCCTGGGGTAGACAGGCCTAACTATGGCTACACCTTC. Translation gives CASRPGVDRPNYGYTF.